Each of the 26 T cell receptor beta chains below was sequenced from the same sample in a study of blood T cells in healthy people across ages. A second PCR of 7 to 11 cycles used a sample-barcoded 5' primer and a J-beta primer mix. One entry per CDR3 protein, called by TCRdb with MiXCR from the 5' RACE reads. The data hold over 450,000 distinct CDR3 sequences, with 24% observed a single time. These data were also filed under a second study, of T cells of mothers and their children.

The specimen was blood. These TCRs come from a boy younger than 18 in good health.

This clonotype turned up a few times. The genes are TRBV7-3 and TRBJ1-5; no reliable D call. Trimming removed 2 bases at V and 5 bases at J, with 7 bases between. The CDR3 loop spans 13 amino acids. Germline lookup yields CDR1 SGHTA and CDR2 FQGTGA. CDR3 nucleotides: TGTGCCAGCAGCTTATTCCCCGATCAGCCCCAGCATTTT. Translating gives CASSLFPDQPQHF. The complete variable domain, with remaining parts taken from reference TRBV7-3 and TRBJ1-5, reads GAGVSQTPSNKVTEKGKYVELRCDPISGHTALYWYRQSLGQGPEFLIYFQGTGAADDSGLPNDRFFAVRPEGSVSTLKIQRTERGDSAVYLCASSLFPDQPQHFGDGTRLSIL.

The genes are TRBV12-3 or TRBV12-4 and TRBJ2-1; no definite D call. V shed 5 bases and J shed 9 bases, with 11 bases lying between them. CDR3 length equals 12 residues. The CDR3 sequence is CASSRTPSEQFF. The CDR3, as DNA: TGTGCCAGCAGTCGGACCCCTTCTGAGCAGTTCTTC.

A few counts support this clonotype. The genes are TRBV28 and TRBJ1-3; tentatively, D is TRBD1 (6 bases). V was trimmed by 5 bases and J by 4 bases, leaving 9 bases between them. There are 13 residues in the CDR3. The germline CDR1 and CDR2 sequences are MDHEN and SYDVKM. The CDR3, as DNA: TGTGCCAGCAGTCCCAGGGGCGGAAACACCATATATTTT. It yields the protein CASSPRGGNTIYF.

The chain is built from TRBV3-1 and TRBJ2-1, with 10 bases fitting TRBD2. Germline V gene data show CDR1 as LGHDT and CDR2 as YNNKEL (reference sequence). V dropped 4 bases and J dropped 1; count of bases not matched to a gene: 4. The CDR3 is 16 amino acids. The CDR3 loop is CASSPTSGISYNEQFF. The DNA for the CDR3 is TGTGCCAGCAGCCCCACTAGCGGGATATCCTACAATGAGCAGTTCTTC.

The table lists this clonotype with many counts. CDR3 sequence reads: CASSPRTGEETQYF. CDR3 sequence (DNA): TGCGCCAGCAGCCCTCGGACAGGGGAGGAGACCCAGTACTTC. This rearrangement joins TRBV5-1 to TRBJ2-5, with 9 bases fitting TRBD1. The CDR3 has 14 residues. V was clipped by 4 bases and J by 5 bases; unmatched bases: 6. CDR1 SGHRS and CDR2 YFSETQ come from the germline V gene.

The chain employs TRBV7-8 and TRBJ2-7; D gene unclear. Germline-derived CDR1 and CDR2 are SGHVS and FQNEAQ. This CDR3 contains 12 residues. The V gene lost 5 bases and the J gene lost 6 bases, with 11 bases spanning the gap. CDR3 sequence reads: CASSPGPLEQYF. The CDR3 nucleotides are TGTGCCAGCAGCCCAGGACCCCTCGAGCAGTACTTC.

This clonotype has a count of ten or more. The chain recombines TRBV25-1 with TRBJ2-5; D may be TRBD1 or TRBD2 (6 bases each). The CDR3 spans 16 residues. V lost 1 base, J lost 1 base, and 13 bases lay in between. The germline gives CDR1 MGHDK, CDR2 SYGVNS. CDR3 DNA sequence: TGTGCCAGCAGTGAATGGGGCAGGGGAGGCCAAGAGACCCAGTACTTC. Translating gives CASSEWGRGGQETQYF.

CDR3 DNA sequence: TGTGCCAGCAACGTGGGACTCTACGAGCAGTACTTC. Protein product: CASNVGLYEQYF. This rearrangement joins TRBV28 to TRBJ2-7, with D possibly being TRBD2 (6 bases). The CDR3 runs to 12 residues. V was clipped by 7 bases and J by 3 bases, with 10 bases between them. Germline V gene sequence: CDR1 MDHEN, CDR2 SYDVKM.

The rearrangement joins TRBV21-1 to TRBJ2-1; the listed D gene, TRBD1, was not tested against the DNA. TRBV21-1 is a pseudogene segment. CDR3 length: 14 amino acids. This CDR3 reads CASRGTGAYNEQFF. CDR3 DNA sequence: TGTGCCAGCAGGGGGACAGGGGCCTACAATGAGCAGTTCTTC.

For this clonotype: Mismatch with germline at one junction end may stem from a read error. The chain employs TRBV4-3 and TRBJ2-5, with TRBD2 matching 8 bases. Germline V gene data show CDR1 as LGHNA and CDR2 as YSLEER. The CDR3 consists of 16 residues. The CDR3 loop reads CASRQDRSGSWETQYF. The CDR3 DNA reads TGCGCCAGCAGACAAGATCGAAGCGGGAGCTGGGAGACCCAGTACTTC.

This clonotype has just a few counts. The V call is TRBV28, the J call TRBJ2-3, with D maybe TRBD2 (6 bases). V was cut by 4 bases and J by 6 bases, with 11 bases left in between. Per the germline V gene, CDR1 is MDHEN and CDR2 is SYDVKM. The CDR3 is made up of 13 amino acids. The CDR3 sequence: CASSSGESDTQYF. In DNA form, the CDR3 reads TGTGCCAGCAGTTCGGGAGAGAGTGATACGCAGTATTTT.

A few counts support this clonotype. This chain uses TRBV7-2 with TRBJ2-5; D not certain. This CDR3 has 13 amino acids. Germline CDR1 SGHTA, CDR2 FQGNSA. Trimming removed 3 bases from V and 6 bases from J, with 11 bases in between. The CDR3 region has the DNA TGTGCCAGCAGCTTGGTCTTCGCGAAGACCCAGTACTTC. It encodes CASSLVFAKTQYF.

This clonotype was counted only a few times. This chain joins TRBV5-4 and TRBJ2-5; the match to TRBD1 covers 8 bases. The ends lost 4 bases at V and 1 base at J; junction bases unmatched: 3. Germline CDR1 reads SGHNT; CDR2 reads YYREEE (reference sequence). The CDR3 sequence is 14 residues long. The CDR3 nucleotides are TGTGCCAGCAGCGGACAGGGCATCCAAGAGACCCAGTACTTC. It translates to CASSGQGIQETQYF. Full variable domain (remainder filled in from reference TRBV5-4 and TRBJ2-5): ETGVTQSPTHLIKTRGQQVTLRCSSQSGHNTVSWYQQALGQGPQFIFQYYREEENGRGNFPPRFSGLQFPNYSSELNVNALELDDSALYLCASSGQGIQETQYFGPGTRLLVL.

The CDR3 here is CASSLTRWDQHGYTF. The CDR3 region has the DNA TGTGCCAGCAGCTTAACCCGGTGGGACCAGCATGGCTACACCTTC. V usage is TRBV7-2 and J usage is TRBJ1-2; D is perhaps TRBD1 (5 bases). Germline assignment: CDR1 SGHTA and CDR2 FQGNSA. There are 15 residues in the CDR3. V was pared by 2 bases and J by 6 bases, with 16 bases between.

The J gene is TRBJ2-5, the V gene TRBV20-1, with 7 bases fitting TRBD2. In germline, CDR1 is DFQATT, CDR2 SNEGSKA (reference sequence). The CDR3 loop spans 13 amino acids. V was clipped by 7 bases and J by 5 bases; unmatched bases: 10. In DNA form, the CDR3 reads TGCAGTGTTTCGGGGGGTACGGGGGAGACCCAGTACTTC. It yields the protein CSVSGGTGETQYF.

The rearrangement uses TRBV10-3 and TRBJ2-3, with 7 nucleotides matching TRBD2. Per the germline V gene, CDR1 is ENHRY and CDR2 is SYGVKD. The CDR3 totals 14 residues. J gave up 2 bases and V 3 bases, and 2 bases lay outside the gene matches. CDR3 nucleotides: TGTGCCATCAGTGACAGCGGGGCCACAGATACGCAGTATTTT. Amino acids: CAISDSGATDTQYF.

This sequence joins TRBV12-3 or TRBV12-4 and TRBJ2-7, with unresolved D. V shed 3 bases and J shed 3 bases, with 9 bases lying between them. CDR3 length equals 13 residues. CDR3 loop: CASSFGLGYEQYF. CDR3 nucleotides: TGTGCCAGCAGTTTCGGATTGGGCTACGAGCAGTACTTC.

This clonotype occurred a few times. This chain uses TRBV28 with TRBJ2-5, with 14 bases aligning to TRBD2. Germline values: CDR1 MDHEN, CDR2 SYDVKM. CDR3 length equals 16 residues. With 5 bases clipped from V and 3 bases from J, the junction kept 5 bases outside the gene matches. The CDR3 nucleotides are TGTGCCAGCAGTCCCCCGGGACTAGCGGGAGAAGAGACCCAGTACTTC. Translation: CASSPPGLAGEETQYF. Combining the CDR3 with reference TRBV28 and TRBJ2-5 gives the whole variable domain DVKVTQSSRYLVKRTGEKVFLECVQDMDHENMFWYRQDPGLGLRLIYFSYDVKMKEKGDIPEGYSVSREKKERFSLILESASTNQTSMYLCASSPPGLAGEETQYFGPGTRLLVL.

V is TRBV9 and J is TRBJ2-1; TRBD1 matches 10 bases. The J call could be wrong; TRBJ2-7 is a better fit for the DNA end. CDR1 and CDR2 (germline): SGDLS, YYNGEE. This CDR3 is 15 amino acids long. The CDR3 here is CASSAGTGVGHEQYF. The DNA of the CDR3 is TGTGCCAGCAGTGCTGGGACAGGGGTAGGCCACGAGCAGTACTTC.

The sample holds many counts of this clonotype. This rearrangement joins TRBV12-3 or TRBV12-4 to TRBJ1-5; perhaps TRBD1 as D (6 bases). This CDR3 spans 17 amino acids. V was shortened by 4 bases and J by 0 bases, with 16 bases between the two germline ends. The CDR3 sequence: CASSSGVLLGSNQPQHF. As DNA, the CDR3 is TGTGCCAGCAGTTCAGGGGTGCTATTGGGTAGCAATCAGCCCCAGCATTTT.

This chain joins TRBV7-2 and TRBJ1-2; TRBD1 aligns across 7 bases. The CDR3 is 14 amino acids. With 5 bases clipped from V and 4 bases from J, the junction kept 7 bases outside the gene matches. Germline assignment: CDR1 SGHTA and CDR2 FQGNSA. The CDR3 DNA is TGTGCCAGCAGCCCCCACAAGGGGGCCTATGGCTACACCTTC. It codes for CASSPHKGAYGYTF.

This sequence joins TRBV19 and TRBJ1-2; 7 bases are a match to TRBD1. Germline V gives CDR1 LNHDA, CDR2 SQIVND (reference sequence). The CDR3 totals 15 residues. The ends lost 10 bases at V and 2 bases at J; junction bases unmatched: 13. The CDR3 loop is CATKPEQGRNYGYTF. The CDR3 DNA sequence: TGTGCCACCAAGCCCGAACAGGGGAGGAACTATGGCTACACCTTC. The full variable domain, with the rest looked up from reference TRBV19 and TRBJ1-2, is DGGITQSPKYLFRKEGQNVTLSCEQNLNHDAMYWYRQDPGQGLRLIYYSQIVNDFQKGDIAEGYSVSREKKESFPLTVTSAQKNPTAFYLCATKPEQGRNYGYTFGSGTRLTVV.

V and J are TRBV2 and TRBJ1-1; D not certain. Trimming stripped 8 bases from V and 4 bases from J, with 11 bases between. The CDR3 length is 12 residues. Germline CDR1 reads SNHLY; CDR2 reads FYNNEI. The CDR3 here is CASGLRATEAFF. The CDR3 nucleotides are TGTGCCAGCGGTCTAAGAGCCACTGAAGCTTTCTTT.

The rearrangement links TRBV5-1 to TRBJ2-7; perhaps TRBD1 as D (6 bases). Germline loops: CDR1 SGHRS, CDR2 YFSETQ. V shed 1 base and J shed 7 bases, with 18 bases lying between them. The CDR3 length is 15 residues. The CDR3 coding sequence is TGCGCCAGCAGCTTGCTACCGGACAGTCCTTGGGAGCAGTACTTC. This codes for CASSLLPDSPWEQYF.

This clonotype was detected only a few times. The CDR3 sequence: CSVEDPSGYYNEQFF. As DNA, the CDR3 is TGCAGCGTTGAAGACCCTAGCGGGTACTACAATGAGCAGTTCTTC. This chain uses TRBV29-1 with TRBJ2-1; 8 bases line up with TRBD2. The CDR3 runs to 15 residues. Germline V CDR1 and CDR2: SQVTM, ANQGSEA. The ends lost 0 bases at V and 3 bases at J; junction bases unmatched: 4.

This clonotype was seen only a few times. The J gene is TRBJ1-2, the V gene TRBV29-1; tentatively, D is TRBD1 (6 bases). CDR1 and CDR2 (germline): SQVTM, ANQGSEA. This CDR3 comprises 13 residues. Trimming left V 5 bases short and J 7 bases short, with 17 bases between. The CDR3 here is CSVPMRGYGGYTF. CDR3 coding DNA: TGCAGCGTTCCAATGAGGGGGTATGGTGGCTACACCTTC.